The T cell receptor (beta chain) described here comes from a study of regulatory T cells in long-lasting Graves disease. There are many counts of this clonotype. Its antigen is still unknown. CDR3 size: 17 residues. V was cut by 0 bases and J by 3 bases, with 16 bases left in between. CDR1 is SGHRS and CDR2 is YFSETQ in the germline V gene. Broader study findings: Repertoires from persistent disease leaned toward TRBV28, TRBJ1-2 and TRBJ2-5.

Time point indicated: newly diagnosed GD, antithyroid drugs for less than 3 months. The TCR library was made from RNA that had been extracted from PBMCs in TRIzol. Arm-PCR of CDR3 regions with iRepertoire HTBI primers generated TCR beta libraries. TCRdb reprocessed the multiplex PCR reads via MiXCR and lists one record per CDR3 protein. The data show 580,000 or so distinct CDR3 sequences, around 15% seen once. The data were also submitted as part of a second study, on T cells in Graves' hyperthyroidism and ophthalmopathy. That source reports: Any patient presenting with uncontrolled infection, other autoimmune disease, pregnancy or lactation was left out. HTBI primers were used for first-round RT-PCR of the TCR CDR3.

This sequence joins TRBV5-1 and TRBJ2-1, with TRBD2 as a possible D gene (5 bases). This sequence was found in a man between 18 and 29 years old with Graves disease. The sample was peripheral blood mononuclear cells (PBMCs), taken at new diagnosis, from a patient treated with antithyroid drugs. CDR3 sequence reads: CASSLAKDSSFYNEQFF. Written as DNA, the CDR3 is TGCGCCAGCAGCTTGGCGAAGGACTCCTCTTTCTACAATGAGCAGTTCTTC.